These 17 T cell receptor beta chains share one sample of origin, sequenced in a study of technical replicates of blood from a few donors. Profiled with immunoSEQ multiplex PCR; TCRdb holds only in-frame clones, not every one. The table includes almost 90,000 clones, about 95% detected once. The source material was T cells isolated from PBMCs. The source of these receptors is a human donor in good health.

The V and J genes are TRBV7-9 and TRBJ2-5; TRBD1 is a possible D gene (9 bases). Trimming removed 5 bases at V and 4 bases at J, with 20 bases between. Per the germline V gene, CDR1 is SEHNR and CDR2 is FQNEAQ (reference sequence). The CDR3 has 16 residues. CDR3 in amino acids: CASSLMDRGLGETQYF. The CDR3 DNA follows: TGTGCCAGCAGCCTAATGGACAGGGGACTAGGAGAGACCCAGTACTTC.

The gene calls are TRBV11-3 and TRBJ2-5; 8 bases agree with TRBD2. The CDR3 length is 15 residues. Germline V lookup: CDR1 SGHNT, CDR2 YENEEA. The V and J ends lost 1 base and 5 bases, in that order; junction bases with no gene match: 6. CDR3 protein: CASSLAWREAETQYF. CDR3 coding DNA: TGTGCCAGCAGCTTAGCGTGGCGGGAGGCCGAGACCCAGTACTTC.

The chain recombines TRBV6-4 with TRBJ2-7, with 7 positions matching TRBD2. CDR3 length: 13 residues. Germline values: CDR1 MRHNA, CDR2 SNTAGT. V trimming: 6 bases; J trimming: 3 bases; junction bases outside the gene matches: 5. CDR3 residues: CASSKREGYEQYF. CDR3 nucleotides: TGTGCCAGCAGCAAGCGGGAAGGCTACGAGCAGTACTTC.

In this sample, this clone turned up once. The V and J genes are TRBV28 and TRBJ2-1, with 10 bases identical to TRBD2. The V gene's germline CDR1 is MDHEN and CDR2 SYDVKM. This CDR3 contains 16 residues. The trim removed 6 bases at V and 8 bases at J, leaving 13 bases unmatched. CDR3 DNA: TGTGCCAGCAGGTCCTGGGGGGCTAGCGGGAGAGATGAGCAGTTCTTC. Protein sequence: CASRSWGASGRDEQFF.

This clone was seen just once. This chain links TRBV18 with TRBJ1-3; 9 bases are a match to TRBD1. Trimming at V came to 0 bases and at J to 2 bases, leaving 2 bases not matched to a gene. Germline values: CDR1 KGHSH, CDR2 LQKENI. The CDR3 loop spans 16 amino acids. This chain's CDR3 is CASSPPGTGPGNTIYF. In DNA, the CDR3 is TGTGCCAGCTCACCACCCGGGACAGGGCCTGGAAACACCATATATTTT. The full variable domain, with the rest looked up from reference TRBV18 and TRBJ1-3, is NAGVMQNPRHLVRRRGQEARLRCSPMKGHSHVYWYRQLPEEGLKFMVYLQKENIIDESGMPKERFSAEFPKEGPSILRIQQVVRGDSAAYFCASSPPGTGPGNTIYFGEGSWLTVV.

The V and J genes are TRBV29-1 and TRBJ2-7; tentatively, D is TRBD1 (6 bases). The CDR3 runs 13 residues. CDR1 is SQVTM, CDR2 ANQGSEA, per germline. Trimming took 7 bases from V and 3 from J, leaving 16 bases between them. The CDR3 DNA reads TGCAGCGCTGGGACATATCAGGGCTACGAGCAGTACTTC. Residues: CSAGTYQGYEQYF.

The V call is TRBV6-5, the J call TRBJ2-3; TRBD2 aligns across 7 bases. This CDR3 is 16 amino acids long. Unmatched junction bases numbered 9, after V lost 2 bases and J lost 4 bases. The V gene's germline CDR1 is MNHEY and CDR2 SVGAGI. This CDR3 is CASSYTGTIGADTQYF. DNA for the CDR3: TGTGCCAGCAGTTACACCGGGACTATCGGGGCAGATACGCAGTATTTT.

The CDR3 protein is CASSSSTGIGNTIYF. The CDR3 nucleotides read TGTGCCAGCAGCTCCTCGACAGGGATTGGAAACACCATATATTTT. This sequence joins TRBV7-3 and TRBJ1-3; TRBD1 aligns across 7 bases. Germline V gives CDR1 SGHTA, CDR2 FQGTGA. The CDR3 spans 15 residues. J lost 3 bases, V lost 4 bases, and 6 bases had no gene match.

The chain joins TRBV19 to TRBJ2-1; D is uncertain. CDR1 and CDR2 (germline): LNHDA, SQIVND (reference sequence). This CDR3 region has 12 residues. V lost 3 bases, J lost 10 bases, and 10 bases lay in between. This CDR3 is CASSIQAHEQFF. CDR3 nucleotide sequence: TGTGCCAGTAGTATCCAAGCGCACGAGCAGTTCTTC.

The chain links TRBV19 to TRBJ1-1, with a weak D call TRBD1 (5 bases). This CDR3 is built from 15 residues. Germline CDR1 reads LNHDA; CDR2 reads SQIVND (reference sequence). Trimming shortened V by 6 bases and J by 1 base, and 15 bases separated the two germline ends. The CDR3 DNA follows: TGTGCCAGTAGGATTCCAGGGCTTGAGAACACTGAAGCTTTCTTT. The encoded protein is CASRIPGLENTEAFF.

The V call is TRBV13, the J call TRBJ2-1, with 9 bases identical to TRBD2. The germline CDR1 and CDR2 sequences are PRHDT and FYEKMQ (reference sequence). The CDR3 consists of 16 residues. J gave up 2 bases and V 0 bases, and 2 bases lay outside the gene matches. The CDR3 region has the DNA TGTGCCAGCAGCTTAGGGACTAGCGGCCCCTACAATGAGCAGTTCTTC. Translation: CASSLGTSGPYNEQFF.

The chain couples TRBV12-5 to TRBJ2-7; the D gene is possibly TRBD2 (6 bases). Germline V gene sequence: CDR1 LGHNT, CDR2 FRNRAP. The CDR3 sequence is 16 residues long. V was clipped by 0 bases and J by 0 bases, with 12 bases between them. CDR3 loop: CASGLVLGGSSYEQYF. DNA of the CDR3: TGTGCTAGTGGTTTGGTACTGGGGGGTAGCTCCTACGAGCAGTACTTC.

The J gene is TRBJ1-3, the V gene TRBV4-1, with TRBD1 matching over 8 bases. The CDR3 length is 16 residues. CDR1 is MGHRA, CDR2 YSYEKL, per germline. V shed 6 bases and J 3 bases; nucleotides not matched to a gene: 10. The CDR3 DNA reads TGCGCCAGCAGTTCCAGGACAGGGCGTAATGGAAACACCATATATTTT. Translating it yields CASSSRTGRNGNTIYF.

The chain uses TRBV15 and TRBJ2-7, with 7 bases aligning to TRBD2. J was trimmed by 12 bases and V by 0 bases; bases with no gene match: 8. Germline V CDR1 and CDR2: LNHNV, YYDKDF (reference sequence). The CDR3 is 13 amino acids. Here the CDR3 reads CATSRDMGGGRYF. The CDR3 coding sequence is TGTGCCACCAGCAGAGATATGGGCGGGGGTCGGTACTTC.

V is TRBV6-6 and J is TRBJ1-5, with no clear D. CDR1 is MNHNY, CDR2 SVGAGI, per germline (reference sequence). Deletions cut 6 bases from V and 11 bases from J, with 11 bases between. The CDR3 is made up of 11 amino acids. CDR3 sequence reads: CASSLPGSQHF. For the CDR3, the DNA is TGTGCCAGCAGCCTGCCGGGATCCCAGCATTTT.

The chain couples TRBV9 to TRBJ2-7, with a weak D call TRBD1 (5 bases). The germline CDR1 and CDR2 sequences are SGDLS and YYNGEE. The CDR3 has 15 residues. Trimming took off 4 bases at V and 0 bases at J, with 14 bases between the two ends. This CDR3 is CASSPEDSPSYEQYF. The CDR3 nucleotides are TGTGCCAGCAGCCCCGAAGACAGTCCCTCCTACGAGCAGTACTTC.

The chain couples TRBV7-3 to TRBJ2-4; 7 positions agree with TRBD2. From germline, CDR1 is SGHTA and CDR2 FQGTGA. The CDR3 runs to 13 residues. V shed 5 bases, J shed 9 bases, and the junction held 7 bases outside the gene matches. The DNA for the CDR3 is TGTGCCAGCAGCGCGGACAAGCGGGGCATTCAGTACTTC. This translates into CASSADKRGIQYF.